The 15 T cell receptor beta chains below come from one sample, sequenced in a study of prognosis after radiotherapy for stage I lung cancer. Using two-round multiplex PCR, the authors amplified TCR beta CDR3 from genomic DNA. Primers specific to each TRBV and TRBJ gene were used in first-round PCR. From the multiplex PCR reads, TCRdb called clonotypes with MiXCR, one entry per CDR3 protein. The table records several thousand distinct CDR3 sequences, around 62% of them present only once. Sequenced here: PBMCs, sampled before or after stereotactic body radiation therapy (not recorded which). The receptors derive from a donor of 50 years or more with non-small cell lung cancer.

This clonotype was counted ten times or more. CDR3 sequence (DNA): TGCAGTGGTATGGGCTTTCCGGGGGCCACCGGGGAGCTGTTTTTT. Protein sequence: CSGMGFPGATGELFF. The chain couples TRBV20-1 to TRBJ2-2, with D perhaps TRBD1 or TRBD2 (6 bases each). The CDR3 covers 15 residues. CDR1 is DFQATT, CDR2 SNEGSKA, per germline (reference sequence). The V gene lost 7 bases and the J gene lost 4 bases, with 19 bases spanning the gap.

This chain uses TRBV29-1 with TRBJ2-1; D might be TRBD1 (6 bases). CDR1 and CDR2 from the germline V gene are SQVTM and ANQGSEA. V was clipped by 7 bases and J by 15 bases, with 25 bases between them. The CDR3 consists of 13 residues. CDR3 DNA sequence: TGCAGCGGCACCAGACTTGGGGACAATGATCTGTTCTTC. Protein sequence: CSGTRLGDNDLFF.

This chain links TRBV28 with TRBJ2-2; D ambiguous. Trimming took 7 bases from V and 9 from J, leaving 12 bases between them. CDR1 is MDHEN, CDR2 SYDVKM, per germline. The CDR3 loop spans 12 amino acids. Written as DNA, the CDR3 is TGTGCCAGCAACGACGGGCCCAGGGAGCTGTTTTTT. It is translated as CASNDGPRELFF.

The sample holds many counts of this clonotype. An end of the junction does not agree with germline; a read error may underlie this. The V and J genes are TRBV20-1 and TRBJ2-1; a possible D gene is TRBD2 (6 bases). From germline, CDR1 is DFQATT and CDR2 SNEGSKA (reference sequence). This CDR3 is 13 amino acids long. The CDR3 spells CSARGGDYNGQFF. CDR3 DNA: TGCAGTGCTAGAGGGGGGGATTACAATGGGCAGTTCTTC.

In this sample, this clonotype turned up a few times. J is TRBJ1-2 and V is TRBV20-1, with D possibly being TRBD1 (5 bases). Per the germline V gene, CDR1 is DFQATT and CDR2 is SNEGSKA (reference sequence). The V gene lost 4 bases and the J gene lost 4 bases, with 16 bases spanning the gap. The CDR3 extends over 14 amino acids. The CDR3 coding sequence is TGCAGTGCTACCCCAGTTCCGACAGCCTATGGCTACACCTTC. Its protein is CSATPVPTAYGYTF.

The chain links TRBV3-1 to TRBJ1-1; the D is unclear. The CDR3 is made up of 11 amino acids. From germline, CDR1 is LGHDT and CDR2 YNNKEL (reference sequence). Trimming shortened V by 4 bases and J by 3 bases, and 3 bases separated the two germline ends. The CDR3 DNA follows: TGTGCCAGCAGCCTTCACACTGAAGCTTTCTTT. It codes for CASSLHTEAFF.

This clonotype was seen many times. The chain is built from TRBV9 and TRBJ2-3; 11 nucleotides agree with TRBD2. Germline-derived CDR1 and CDR2 are SGDLS and YYNGEE. The CDR3 has 19 amino acids. V gave up 0 bases and J gave up 0 bases; unmatched junction bases: 9. The CDR3 spells CASSVGGSSGRWSTDTQYF. CDR3 nucleotides: TGTGCCAGCAGCGTAGGCGGATCTAGCGGGAGGTGGAGCACAGATACGCAGTATTTT.

The chain joins TRBV25-1 to TRBJ2-7; TRBD1 matches 8 bases. Germline V gene lookup returns CDR1 MGHDK and CDR2 SYGVNS. There are 15 residues in the CDR3. The ends lost 6 bases at V and 6 bases at J; junction bases unmatched: 13. The CDR3 DNA reads TGTGCCAGCAGCATCTCAGGGACAGGCAGAATCGAGCAGTACTTC. Amino acids: CASSISGTGRIEQYF.

V gene TRBV9 combines with J gene TRBJ2-7, with D perhaps matching TRBD1 (5 bases). Between the trimmed V and J ends, which lost 7 bases and 6 bases, there was a span of 23 bases. This CDR3 region has 15 residues. Germline V CDR1 and CDR2: SGDLS, YYNGEE. In DNA, the CDR3 is TGTGCCAGCTCCCCTGGGGCTACCTCTAGTGTCGAGCAGTACTTC. Translation gives CASSPGATSSVEQYF.

The chain carries TRBV6-2 or TRBV6-3 and TRBJ1-2, with TRBD1 matching over 7 bases. The germline gives CDR1 MNHEY, CDR2 SVGEGT. The J segment lost 2 bases and the V segment lost 6 bases, leaving 3 bases of the junction unmatched. This CDR3 is 13 amino acids long. The CDR3 spells CASRLGQNYGYTF. In DNA form, the CDR3 reads TGTGCCAGCAGACTGGGACAGAACTATGGCTACACCTTC.

This clonotype is classed as medium-sized (0.01 to 0.1%). V and J are TRBV5-1 and TRBJ2-3; 12 nucleotides agree with TRBD2. This CDR3 has 16 amino acids. The germline V gene encodes CDR1 SGHRS and CDR2 YFSETQ. The V segment lost 4 bases and the J segment 3 bases; nucleotides outside the gene matches: 6. The CDR3 DNA sequence: TGCGCCAGCAGCCAAGGGACTAGCGGGTTTACAGATACGCAGTATTTT. Its protein is CASSQGTSGFTDTQYF.

Ten or more counts support this clonotype. The chain couples TRBV7-7 to TRBJ2-5, with TRBD2 matching over 10 bases. V lost 5 bases to trimming and J lost 0 bases; unmatched junction nucleotides: 9. Germline assignment: CDR1 SSHAT and CDR2 FNYEAQ (reference sequence). The CDR3 has 17 amino acids. The CDR3 reads CASSPGLLAGYQETQYF. The CDR3 bases are TGTGCCAGCAGCCCAGGCCTACTAGCGGGGTACCAAGAGACCCAGTACTTC.

This clonotype came up a few times. The chain recombines TRBV6-2 or TRBV6-3 with TRBJ2-1, with 7 bases matching TRBD2. Germline V gives CDR1 MNHEY, CDR2 SVGEGT. The junction had 5 bases not matched to a gene; V was cut back by 5 bases and J by 1 base. The length of the CDR3 is 15 residues. The CDR3 loop is CASSRERESYNEQFF. The DNA for the CDR3 is TGTGCCAGCAGTCGGGAGCGGGAATCCTACAATGAGCAGTTCTTC.

This clonotype came up many times. The V and J genes are TRBV11-2 and TRBJ2-1, with D tentatively TRBD2 (6 bases). The germline V gene encodes CDR1 SGHAT and CDR2 FQNNGV. Trimming took 4 bases from V and 5 from J, leaving 9 bases between them. This CDR3 comprises 13 residues. The CDR3 region is CASSSWEDNEQFF. In nucleotides, the CDR3 is TGTGCCAGCAGCTCCTGGGAGGACAATGAGCAGTTCTTC.

This clonotype was recorded once. The rearrangement links TRBV6-2 or TRBV6-3 to TRBJ1-3; D perhaps matches TRBD1 (5 bases). The V end lost 5 bases, the J end lost 8 bases, and 13 bases lay between the germline ends. This CDR3 contains 13 residues. CDR1 and CDR2 (germline): MNHEY, SVGEGT. The CDR3 protein is CASSISREDTIYF. The CDR3 nucleotides read TGTGCCAGCAGTATAAGCAGGGAAGACACCATATATTTT.